The 29 T cell receptor beta chains below come from one sample, sequenced in a study of prognosis after radiotherapy for stage I lung cancer. Genomic DNA provided the template from which TCR beta CDR3 was amplified by two-round multiplex PCR. The first round of PCR was done with primers that matched each TRBV and TRBJ gene. TCRdb recomputed calls from the multiplex PCR reads with MiXCR, one row per CDR3 protein. The table records around 20,000 distinct CDR3 sequences, 45% to 70% of them present only once. Sequenced here: PBMCs, sampled before or after stereotactic body radiation therapy (not recorded which). The receptors shown here come from a donor of 50 years or more with non-small cell lung cancer.

Points on this clonotype: A far larger clone is just one base off, so this is likely a read error. V is TRBV7-9 and J is TRBJ2-1; D is unclear. The V end lost 3 bases, the J end lost 9 bases, and 12 bases lay between the germline ends. The CDR3 runs to 13 residues. CDR1 and CDR2 from the germline V gene are SEHNR and FQNEAQ (reference sequence). DNA for the CDR3: TGTGCCAGCAGCTTCCGGGCGGAGTGTGAGCAGTTCTTC. Its protein product is CASSFRAECEQFF.

This clonotype was detected only once. An end of the junction differs from the germline gene, which may be a read error. The V gene is TRBV6-2 or TRBV6-3, the J gene TRBJ2-1, with 9 positions matching TRBD2. The CDR3 is 15 amino acids. Germline V CDR1 and CDR2: MNHEY, SVGEGT. CDR3 sequence reads: CTSSPTSGYYNEQFF. The CDR3, as DNA: TGTACCAGCAGTCCAACTAGCGGGTACTACAATGAGCAGTTCTTC.

Worth noting for this clonotype: At one of its ends the junction is not consistent with the germline gene, which may arise from a read error. CDR3 coding DNA: TGTGCCAGCAGTCAGGGGACGGACGAGCATTACTTC. It codes for CASSQGTDEHYF. V usage is TRBV6-1 and J usage is TRBJ2-7; TRBD1 is a possible D gene (6 bases). CDR3 length: 12 residues. Germline V gene lookup returns CDR1 MNHNS and CDR2 SASEGT.

In regard to this clonotype: This probably arose from a read error, given a far larger clone one base away. The chain recombines TRBV7-9 with TRBJ1-1, with D possibly matching TRBD1 (6 bases). The CDR3 is 14 residues long. Germline lookup yields CDR1 SEHNR and CDR2 FQNEAQ (reference sequence). V gave up 2 bases and J gave up 5 bases, with 12 bases separating them. The chain's CDR3 is CASSLYRAQTEAFF. The CDR3 DNA is TGTGCCAGCAGCTTATACAGGGCACAAACTGAAGCTTTCTTT.

This chain uses TRBV7-2 with TRBJ1-5; D gene ambiguous. The ends were cut back, 2 bases at V and 7 bases at J, with 9 bases in the middle. The CDR3 has 13 residues. The V gene's germline CDR1 is SGHTA and CDR2 FQGNSA. The CDR3 region has the DNA TGTGCCAGCAGCTTAAGAGGTTCCCAGCCCCAGCATTTT. The encoded protein is CASSLRGSQPQHF.

The chain joins TRBV7-2 to TRBJ2-7; unclear D gene. The germline V gene has CDR1 SGHTA and CDR2 FQGNSA. There are 12 residues in the CDR3. The ends were cut back, 3 bases at V and 5 bases at J, with 8 bases in the middle. The CDR3 here is CASSFYGDEQYF. CDR3 nucleotide sequence: TGTGCCAGCAGCTTCTATGGGGACGAGCAGTACTTC.

This clonotype was found many times. The chain is built from TRBV30 and TRBJ1-1; no clear D. The CDR3 length is 14 residues. Deletions cut 3 bases from V and 1 base from J, with 12 bases between. Germline V gene sequence: CDR1 GTSNPN, CDR2 SVGIG (reference sequence). The CDR3 reads CAWRLSSRNTEAFF. The CDR3 DNA follows: TGTGCCTGGAGATTATCCTCGCGGAACACTGAAGCTTTCTTT.

This clonotype was observed many times. CDR3 in DNA: TGTGCCAGCAGTAAACAGGGGGCCGGTTTAAACGAGCAGTTCTTC. Translating it yields CASSKQGAGLNEQFF. The rearrangement joins TRBV6-1 to TRBJ2-1; 9 bases line up with TRBD1. The CDR3 has 15 residues. Trimming took 5 bases from V and 10 from J; bases not matched to a gene: 12. Per the germline V gene, CDR1 is MNHNS and CDR2 is SASEGT.

This clonotype was observed many times. The gene calls are TRBV19 and TRBJ1-2; 7 bases fit TRBD1. This CDR3 is built from 15 residues. The junction had 11 bases not matched to a gene; V was cut back by 5 bases and J by 5 bases. The germline gives CDR1 LNHDA, CDR2 SQIVND (reference sequence). The DNA of the CDR3 is TGTGCCAGTAGTGTCAGCCCGGCCAGGGGGTATGGCTACACCTTC. Its translation is CASSVSPARGYGYTF. Together with reference TRBV19 and TRBJ1-2, the CDR3 gives the full variable domain: DGGITQSPKYLFRKEGQNVTLSCEQNLNHDAMYWYRQDPGQGLRLIYYSQIVNDFQKGDIAEGYSVSREKKESFPLTVTSAQKNPTAFYLCASSVSPARGYGYTFGSGTRLTVV.

The table lists this clonotype with many counts. The V gene is TRBV5-1, the J gene TRBJ2-3, with D maybe TRBD1 (6 bases). Germline V lookup: CDR1 SGHRS, CDR2 YFSETQ. The CDR3 sequence is 16 residues long. Trimming pared 0 bases from V and 4 bases from J, leaving 15 bases between. This CDR3 is CASSLVGAWRSDTQYF. DNA of the CDR3: TGCGCCAGCAGCTTGGTGGGGGCGTGGCGCTCAGATACGCAGTATTTT.

The J gene is TRBJ2-3, the V gene TRBV7-2; tentatively, D is TRBD1 (5 bases). CDR3 length: 15 residues. The germline V gene encodes CDR1 SGHTA and CDR2 FQGNSA. Deletions cut 1 base from V and 2 bases from J, with 10 bases between. CDR3 sequence: CASSLGGRVTDTQYF. The CDR3 DNA is TGTGCCAGCAGCTTAGGAGGCAGGGTCACAGATACGCAGTATTTT.

V is TRBV12-3 or TRBV12-4 and J is TRBJ2-2; possible D gene TRBD2, 5 bases. V was pared by 1 base and J by 6 bases, with 15 bases between. This CDR3 is built from 16 residues. The CDR3 DNA reads as TGTGCCAGCAGTTTAGATCCCAGTGTGCGGGCCGGGGAGCTGTTTTTT. It translates to CASSLDPSVRAGELFF.

This rearrangement joins TRBV28 to TRBJ2-1, with TRBD2 identical over 11 bases. This CDR3 is 16 amino acids long. V dropped 6 bases and J dropped 9; count of bases not matched to a gene: 13. CDR1 MDHEN and CDR2 SYDVKM come from the germline V gene. In DNA form, the CDR3 reads TGTGCCAGCAGGGACCCGGTACTAGCGGGAGTTTGTGAGCAGTTCTTC. Translation gives CASRDPVLAGVCEQFF.

The chain joins TRBV27 to TRBJ1-6; D perhaps matches TRBD1 (6 bases). The V end lost 6 bases, the J end lost 7 bases, and 13 bases lay between the germline ends. This CDR3 region has 14 residues. CDR1 is MNHEY, CDR2 SMNVEV, per germline (reference sequence). CDR3 coding DNA: TGTGCCAGCAGCCAGGGGTCGAGGAATTCACCCCTCCACTTT. Translated, it gives CASSQGSRNSPLHF.

This rearrangement joins TRBV5-1 to TRBJ1-2; D perhaps matches TRBD1 (6 bases). Germline CDR1 and CDR2: SGHRS and YFSETQ. Between the trimmed V and J ends, which lost 4 bases and 2 bases, there was a span of 15 bases. This CDR3 is built from 15 residues. CDR3 coding DNA: TGCGCCAGCAGCCCGGACGGACAGACCAACTATGGCTACACCTTC. The encoded protein is CASSPDGQTNYGYTF.

On this clonotype itself: A read error is possible here, since a much larger clone lies one base away. The rearrangement uses TRBV29-1 and TRBJ2-5; 9 nucleotides line up with TRBD1. Germline lookup yields CDR1 SQVTM and CDR2 ANQGSEA. The CDR3 length is 14 residues. CDR3 coding DNA: TGCAGCGCTCCACAGGGGGCAGGGTACGAGACCCATTACTTC. This encodes CSAPQGAGYETHYF.

V and J are TRBV19 and TRBJ2-1; TRBD2 might be the D (5 bases). The CDR3 consists of 16 residues. The ends were cut back, 1 base at V and 2 bases at J, with 12 bases in the middle. CDR1 LNHDA and CDR2 SQIVND come from the germline V gene (reference sequence). The CDR3 protein is CASSIGGSGPYNEQFF. CDR3 DNA sequence: TGTGCCAGTAGTATAGGAGGGTCAGGCCCCTACAATGAGCAGTTCTTC.

V is TRBV6-2 or TRBV6-3 and J is TRBJ1-2; TRBD1 aligns across 7 bases. The germline CDR1 and CDR2 sequences are MNHEY and SVGEGT. The CDR3 is made up of 15 amino acids. V lost 5 bases to trimming and J lost 2 bases; unmatched junction nucleotides: 8. The CDR3 DNA is TGTGCCAGCAGTATGGAGGGGGCGCAAAACTATGGCTACACCTTC. Translated, it gives CASSMEGAQNYGYTF.

Note on this clonotype: This may be a read error: a much more frequent sequence differs by one nucleotide. The rearrangement links TRBV5-1 to TRBJ2-5; TRBD2 agrees at 8 bases. Germline V gene data show CDR1 as SGHRS and CDR2 as YFSETQ. The CDR3 has 16 residues. The CDR3, as DNA: TGCGCCAGCAGCTTGCTTGGTAGCGGGGCGCAAGATACCCAGTACTTC. It encodes CASSLLGSGAQDTQYF.

This clonotype is medium-sized in the sample. The chain couples TRBV20-1 to TRBJ1-2, with D hard to call. This CDR3 contains 12 residues. CDR1 and CDR2 from the germline V gene are DFQATT and SNEGSKA (reference sequence). Trimming shortened V by 4 bases and J by 3 bases, and 9 bases separated the two germline ends. CDR3 protein: CSATEDHYGYTF. The CDR3 DNA sequence: TGCAGTGCTACGGAAGACCACTATGGCTACACCTTC.

By frequency in the sample, this clonotype is medium-sized. This chain uses TRBV2 with TRBJ2-7; D remains unclear. Germline V lookup: CDR1 SNHLY, CDR2 FYNNEI. With 7 bases removed from V and 3 bases from J, the gap between germline ends came to 7 bases. The CDR3 consists of 11 residues. The CDR3 sequence: CASTNLYEQYF. CDR3 in DNA: TGTGCCAGCACAAATCTCTACGAGCAGTACTTC.

This clonotype appeared many times. The chain couples TRBV24-1 to TRBJ1-5; TRBD1 aligns across 8 bases. Germline CDR1 and CDR2: KGHDR and SFDVKD. The CDR3 loop spans 14 amino acids. With V trimmed by 2 bases and J by 9 bases, 5 bases remained unmatched. Here the CDR3 reads CATSDSDRVSPQHF. The DNA for the CDR3 is TGTGCCACCAGTGATTCGGACAGGGTATCGCCCCAGCATTTT.

This chain connects TRBV5-1 to TRBJ2-7, with no clear D. Looked up from germline, CDR1 is SGHRS and CDR2 is YFSETQ. The CDR3 sequence is 15 residues long. Trimming shortened V by 3 bases and J by 6 bases, and 19 bases separated the two germline ends. The CDR3 coding sequence is TGCGCCAGCAGCTCAAGATCCGAAGTGAGAGGCGAGCAGTACTTC. It codes for CASSSRSEVRGEQYF.

This clonotype was counted ten times or more. The chain has TRBV18 and TRBJ1-6; D remains ambiguous. The CDR3 spans 15 residues. With 3 bases removed from V and 7 bases from J, the gap between germline ends came to 13 bases. The germline V gene has CDR1 KGHSH and CDR2 LQKENI. The CDR3 sequence: CASSPGMVNNSPLHF. The DNA for the CDR3 is TGTGCCAGCTCACCCGGAATGGTTAACAATTCACCCCTCCACTTT.

V is TRBV29-1 and J is TRBJ2-7; D not certain. CDR1 is SQVTM and CDR2 is ANQGSEA in the germline V gene. V shed 7 bases and J shed 10 bases, with 20 bases lying between them. CDR3 length equals 12 residues. In DNA form, the CDR3 reads TGCAGCGCTCGTAGCTGGCTGGGCGATCAGTACTTC. This codes for CSARSWLGDQYF.

In this sample, this clonotype turned up many times. The V gene is TRBV5-4, the J gene TRBJ2-2; 12 bases are a match to TRBD2. The J segment lost 4 bases and the V segment lost 4 bases, leaving 2 bases of the junction unmatched. Per germline, CDR1 SGHNT and CDR2 YYREEE (reference sequence). There are 15 residues in the CDR3. CDR3 amino acids: CASSALAGGTGELFF. Written as DNA, the CDR3 is TGTGCCAGCAGCGCACTAGCGGGGGGCACCGGGGAGCTGTTTTTT.

This clonotype counts as medium-sized. The V call is TRBV28, the J call TRBJ2-2; unclear D gene. CDR1 and CDR2 from the germline V gene are MDHEN and SYDVKM. The V and J ends lost 3 bases and 5 bases respectively, with 7 bases between them. CDR3 length: 13 amino acids. CDR3 coding DNA: TGTGCCAGCAGTTTGTGGGGTACCGGGGAGCTGTTTTTT. Translating gives CASSLWGTGELFF.

V is TRBV30 and J is TRBJ2-1, with a tentative D call TRBD2 (6 bases). CDR1 and CDR2 (germline): GTSNPN, SVGIG (reference sequence). Deletions cut 4 bases from V and 5 bases from J, with 21 bases between. The CDR3 is made up of 16 amino acids. DNA for the CDR3: TGTGCCTGGACCCTCCATGGGGGGACTTGGAACAATGAGCAGTTCTTC. It specifies CAWTLHGGTWNNEQFF.

V is TRBV7-9 and J is TRBJ1-2; a possible D gene is TRBD1 (6 bases). There are 14 residues in the CDR3. From germline, CDR1 is SEHNR and CDR2 FQNEAQ (reference sequence). Trimming removed 3 bases from V and 4 bases from J, with 12 bases in between. CDR3: CASSFGGGFYGYTF. In DNA form, the CDR3 reads TGTGCCAGCAGCTTTGGGGGGGGCTTCTATGGCTACACCTTC.